The clone carrying this TCR beta chain was seen only a few times. Per the germline V gene, CDR1 is SGHTA and CDR2 is FQGNSA. The CDR3 extends over 14 amino acids. Trimming took off 0 bases at V and 4 bases at J, with 8 bases between the two ends. Via MiXCR, TCRdb re-called the 5' RACE reads, giving one row per CDR3 protein. The top ten hold 3.5% to 4% of the sample, which has under 250,000 distinct CDR3 sequences, 7.5% to 10% seen once. The sample belongs to a study of T-cell memory formation after mild COVID-19. The source is a man in his late teens or twenties who had mild COVID-19 (a few samples of this study predate the infection). Cell type and time point are not known. The source material was PBMCs or a T cell subset sorted from them (not recorded which). V gene TRBV7-2 combines with J gene TRBJ2-3; D perhaps matches TRBD2 (6 bases). Here the CDR3 reads CASSLAGRSDTQYF. The DNA for the CDR3 is TGTGCCAGCAGCTTAGCGGGGAGGTCAGATACGCAGTATTTT.